This is a list of T cell receptor beta chains from one sample in a study of blood T cell repertoires in COVID-19. Assay: immunoSEQ multiplex PCR; the TCRdb copy retains only in-frame clones and omits some. The sample carries roughly 350,000 clones, about 85% recorded once. Sequenced input: peripheral blood. The source of these receptors is a woman aged 18 to 35 with acute or convalescent COVID-19. The CDR3 runs from the conserved cysteine through the conserved F or W. A D gene is named only where the DNA matches it firmly. Clone size appears in some rows only: once, few, many, or a class for an expanded clone.

length: 15; D: -; V: TRBV7-7; J: TRBJ2-2; size: once; DNA: TGTGCCAGCAGTCCGGCGGGTCTGAACACCGGGGAGCTGTTTTTT; CDR3: CASSPAGLNTGELFF
length: 11; D: -; V: TRBV19; J: TRBJ2-1; size: once; DNA: TGTGCCAGTACCGACAGAAATGAGCAGTTCTTC; CDR3: CASTDRNEQFF
length: 13; D: -; V: TRBV19; J: TRBJ1-1; size: once; DNA: TGTGCCAGTAGTGGGGTGGAGGGTACTGAAGCTTTCTTT; CDR3: CASSGVEGTEAFF
length: 14; D: -; V: TRBV5-6; J: TRBJ1-5; size: -; DNA: TGTGCCAGCAGCTTCGGGGGACGTAATCAGCCCCAGCATTTT; CDR3: CASSFGGRNQPQHF
length: 12; D: -; V: TRBV6-5; J: TRBJ1-1; size: -; DNA: TGTGCCAGCCTCACTGGAGGAACTGAAGCTTTCTTT; CDR3: CASLTGGTEAFF
length: 14; D: -; V: TRBV28; J: TRBJ1-5; size: -; DNA: TGTGCCAGCAGTTTTGGGAGGGGCAATCAGCCCCAGCATTTT; CDR3: CASSFGRGNQPQHF
length: 13; D: -; V: TRBV14; J: TRBJ1-2; size: -; DNA: TGTGCCAGCAGCCCCGGACAAGGATATGGCTACACCTTC; CDR3: CASSPGQGYGYTF
length: 15; D: TRBD1; V: TRBV6-1; J: TRBJ2-5; size: -; DNA: TGTGCCAGCAGTGAGCTGACAGGGGGAGGTGAGACCCAGTACTTC; CDR3: CASSELTGGGETQYF
length: 14; D: TRBD1; V: TRBV7-6; J: TRBJ1-5; size: -; DNA: TGTGCCAGCAGCTCGATGGACAGGGGAGGGCCCCAGCATTTT; CDR3: CASSSMDRGGPQHF
length: 14; D: TRBD1; V: TRBV6-5; J: TRBJ1-4; size: -; DNA: TGTGCCAGCACCACGGGGACAGGGGCTGAAAAACTGTTTTTT; CDR3: CASTTGTGAEKLFF
length: 15; D: -; V: TRBV27; J: TRBJ1-6; size: -; DNA: TGTGCCAGCAGTTTAGACGGGGTAGTAAGTTCACCCCTCCACTTT; CDR3: CASSLDGVVSSPLHF
length: 16; D: -; V: TRBV19; J: TRBJ2-2; size: -; DNA: TGTGCCAGTTTTGGGACGGGAGCGGGTTCTTTCGGGGAGCTGTTTTTT; CDR3: CASFGTGAGSFGELFF
length: 15; D: -; V: TRBV3-1/TRBV3-2; J: TRBJ1-1; size: -; DNA: TGTGCCAGCAGCCAAGAAGGCGGAGCATTCACTGAAGCTTTCTTT; CDR3: CASSQEGGAFTEAFF
length: 15; D: TRBD2; V: TRBV4-1; J: TRBJ2-1; size: -; DNA: TGCGCCAGCAGCCATCCGGAGGGGAGGGTAGGTGAGCAGTTCTTC; CDR3: CASSHPEGRVGEQFF
length: 17; D: -; V: TRBV5-6; J: TRBJ2-5; size: few; DNA: TGTGCCAGCAGCCCACCCCGAGGAACAGGGTCTGGAGAGACCCAGTACTTC; CDR3: CASSPPRGTGSGETQYF
length: 13; D: -; V: TRBV7-8; J: TRBJ2-7; size: -; DNA: TGTGCCAGCAGCTTGGCTCCAACCTACGAGCAGTACTTC; CDR3: CASSLAPTYEQYF
length: 11; D: -; V: TRBV3-1/TRBV3-2; J: TRBJ1-2; size: -; DNA: TGTGCCAGCAGTCTATACTATGGCTACACCTTC; CDR3: CASSLYYGYTF